Listed here are 19 T cell receptor beta chains from one sample, sequenced in a study of control samples from healthy donors and cancer patients. The method was immunoSEQ multiplex PCR; TCRdb's version includes in-frame clones alone and lacks a portion of them. The sample shows roughly 88,000 clones, 85% to 95% of them seen only once. The specimen sequenced was blood. Receptor source: a man in his late teens or twenties in good health.

The chain joins TRBV4-1 to TRBJ1-1; D gene ambiguous. The V gene's germline CDR1 is MGHRA and CDR2 YSYEKL. This CDR3 is 15 amino acids long. V lost 1 base to trimming and J lost 0 bases, with 9 bases between them. Written as DNA, the CDR3 is TGCGCCAGCAGCCAAGTCGGGGTGATGAACACTGAAGCTTTCTTT. The encoded protein is CASSQVGVMNTEAFF.

The gene calls are TRBV6-5 and TRBJ1-2; 9 bases agree with TRBD1. J gave up 8 bases and V 6 bases, and 7 bases lay outside the gene matches. The CDR3 is 13 residues long. Germline V gene lookup returns CDR1 MNHEY and CDR2 SVGAGI. The CDR3 region has the DNA TGTGCCAGCAGGGGGGACAGGGTTCAGGGCTACACCTTC. It specifies CASRGDRVQGYTF.

The V call is TRBV6-1, the J call TRBJ1-1, with D unresolved. The CDR3 is 11 amino acids. Germline CDR1 MNHNS, CDR2 SASEGT. V lost 3 bases and J 7 bases, leaving 6 bases between the germline ends. DNA of the CDR3: TGTGCCAGCAGTGAGGACCGTGAAGCTTTCTTT. Translating gives CASSEDREAFF.

V usage is TRBV30 and J usage is TRBJ1-3, with D perhaps matching TRBD1 (5 bases). There are 13 residues in the CDR3. The ends were cut back, 2 bases at V and 5 bases at J, with 10 bases in the middle. CDR1 GTSNPN and CDR2 SVGIG come from the germline V gene (reference sequence). CDR3: CAWSMGLRNTIYF. The CDR3 bases are TGTGCCTGGAGTATGGGGCTCCGAAACACCATATATTTT.

A few counts support this clone. This chain joins TRBV5-1 and TRBJ1-2; D perhaps matches TRBD1 (5 bases). The V gene's germline CDR1 is SGHRS and CDR2 YFSETQ. CDR3 length: 16 residues. V lost 0 bases and J 6 bases, leaving 18 bases between the germline ends. In DNA, the CDR3 is TGCGCCAGCAGCTTGGTAGGAGGGGTGCGCAGGGATGGCTACACCTTC. It specifies CASSLVGGVRRDGYTF.

V usage is TRBV30 and J usage is TRBJ1-1, with 8 bases fitting TRBD1. The germline gives CDR1 GTSNPN, CDR2 SVGIG (reference sequence). This CDR3 has 14 residues. With V trimmed by 2 bases and J by 7 bases, 9 bases remained unmatched. The CDR3 nucleotides are TGTGCCTGGAGTAAAGGACAGGGTTGGAGTGAAGCTTTCTTT. Its protein is CAWSKGQGWSEAFF.

The V gene is TRBV6-2 or TRBV6-3, the J gene TRBJ2-1, with 11 bases matching TRBD2. Looked up from germline, CDR1 is MNHEY and CDR2 is SVGEGT. The CDR3 is 18 residues long. V lost 2 bases to trimming and J lost 2 bases; unmatched junction nucleotides: 8. In DNA form, the CDR3 reads TGTGCCAGCAGTTACCTAGCGGGAGGAGTATTGGCCTACAATGAGCAGTTCTTC. Protein product: CASSYLAGGVLAYNEQFF.

The table lists this clone with a few counts. This chain joins TRBV5-1 and TRBJ1-2, with 10 bases identical to TRBD1. The V gene end was trimmed by 0 bases and the J gene end by 7 bases; junction bases not matched to a gene: 12. This CDR3 spans 17 amino acids. Germline V lookup: CDR1 SGHRS, CDR2 YFSETQ. The CDR3 bases are TGCGCCAGCAGCTTGGGGACAGGGGGATTGAGCGATTCTGGCTACACCTTC. Protein sequence: CASSLGTGGLSDSGYTF. The variable domain in full, with the rest retrieved from reference TRBV5-1 and TRBJ1-2, is KAGVTQTPRYLIKTRGQQVTLSCSPISGHRSVSWYQQTPGQGLQFLFEYFSETQRNKGNFPGRFSGRQFSNSRSEMNVSTLELGDSALYLCASSLGTGGLSDSGYTFGSGTRLTVV.

The chain links TRBV7-8 to TRBJ1-2; no clear D. CDR1 is SGHVS and CDR2 is FQNEAQ in the germline V gene. This CDR3 has 12 amino acids. V lost 5 bases and J lost 6, with 10 bases in between. In DNA form, the CDR3 reads TGTGCCAGCAGCGCCTCCGATGATGGCTACACCTTC. Protein sequence: CASSASDDGYTF.

The chain is built from TRBV7-8 and TRBJ1-6, with D hard to call. In germline, CDR1 is SGHVS, CDR2 FQNEAQ. V was cut by 2 bases and J by 10 bases, with 6 bases left in between. This CDR3 has 12 residues. The CDR3 DNA sequence: TGTGCCAGCAGCTTACGAGACTCACCCCTCCACTTT. This codes for CASSLRDSPLHF. Using reference TRBV7-8 and TRBJ1-6 for the parts outside the CDR3, the full variable domain is GAGVSQSPRYKVAKRGQDVALRCDPISGHVSLFWYQQALGQGPEFLTYFQNEAQLDKSGLPSDRFFAERPEGSVSTLKIQRTQQEDSAVYLCASSLRDSPLHFGNGTRLTVT.

The V call is TRBV12-3 or TRBV12-4, the J call TRBJ1-1; no firm D call. Between the trimmed V and J ends, which lost 5 bases and 1 base, there was a span of 5 bases. The CDR3 extends over 12 amino acids. CDR3 in amino acids: CASSRENTEAFF. In DNA, the CDR3 is TGTGCCAGCAGTCGGGAGAACACTGAAGCTTTCTTT.

The chain combines TRBV7-9 with TRBJ2-1, with TRBD1 matching 11 bases. CDR1 and CDR2 from the germline V gene are SEHNR and FQNEAQ (reference sequence). V trimming: 5 bases; J trimming: 4 bases; junction bases outside the gene matches: 10. This CDR3 has 17 residues. The CDR3 sequence is CASSPLEGQGGYNEQFF. DNA for the CDR3: TGTGCCAGCAGCCCACTCGAGGGACAGGGGGGATACAATGAGCAGTTCTTC.

The rearrangement joins TRBV24-1 to TRBJ1-1; TRBD1 is a possible D gene (6 bases). The CDR3 is 12 residues long. The V end lost 3 bases, the J end lost 10 bases, and 11 bases lay between the germline ends. CDR1 and CDR2 from the germline V gene are KGHDR and SFDVKD. DNA of the CDR3: TGTGCCACCAGTGATCCGGAGGGGGTAGCTTTCTTT. Translating it yields CATSDPEGVAFF.

V is TRBV12-3 or TRBV12-4 and J is TRBJ2-7; perhaps D is TRBD1 or TRBD2 (5 bases each). The CDR3 contains 13 residues. Trimming took off 6 bases at V and 3 bases at J, with 12 bases between the two ends. CDR3 coding DNA: TGTGCCAGCAGCCCGGGACCAGTCTACGAGCAGTACTTC. This gives the protein CASSPGPVYEQYF.

This clone was counted once. The CDR3, as DNA: TGTGCCACCAGCAGAGGGGAAGGGAACACTGAAGCTTTCTTT. As protein: CATSRGEGNTEAFF. This rearrangement joins TRBV15 to TRBJ1-1; unclear D gene. The V gene lost 1 base and the J gene lost 1 base, with 7 bases spanning the gap. Germline loops: CDR1 LNHNV, CDR2 YYDKDF (reference sequence). This CDR3 has 14 amino acids.

The CDR3 nucleotides are TGTGCCTGGAGTGTTAGGGACAGGGACAATTCACCCCTCCACTTT. It specifies CAWSVRDRDNSPLHF. The chain couples TRBV30 to TRBJ1-6, with 9 bases lining up with TRBD1. Looked up from germline, CDR1 is GTSNPN and CDR2 is SVGIG (reference sequence). The CDR3 totals 15 residues. Trimming at V came to 0 bases and at J to 7 bases, leaving 4 bases not matched to a gene.

The rearrangement joins TRBV27 to TRBJ1-2; TRBD1 matches 8 bases. The CDR3 contains 13 residues. CDR1 and CDR2 (germline): MNHEY, SMNVEV (reference sequence). Trimming took 4 bases from V and 8 from J; bases not matched to a gene: 6. The DNA for the CDR3 is TGTGCCAGCAGTTCGACAGGGGTTGAGGGCTACACCTTC. This gives the protein CASSSTGVEGYTF.

This rearrangement joins TRBV7-9 to TRBJ1-4, with D possibly being TRBD1 (6 bases). The CDR3 totals 13 residues. The V end was cut by 0 bases, the J end by 10 bases, with 9 bases between. Germline V gene sequence: CDR1 SEHNR, CDR2 FQNEAQ (reference sequence). The CDR3 bases are TGTGCCAGCAGCTTAGCGGGGGGCGCAAAACTGTTTTTT. It yields the protein CASSLAGGAKLFF.

The V call is TRBV6-1, the J call TRBJ2-1, with 11 nucleotides matching TRBD2. CDR1 MNHNS and CDR2 SASEGT come from the germline V gene. V shed 4 bases and J 6 bases; nucleotides not matched to a gene: 8. This CDR3 is 16 amino acids long. The CDR3 bases are TGTGCCAGCAGTGGGCGACTAGCGGGACCTCTCAATGAGCAGTTCTTC. Its translation is CASSGRLAGPLNEQFF.